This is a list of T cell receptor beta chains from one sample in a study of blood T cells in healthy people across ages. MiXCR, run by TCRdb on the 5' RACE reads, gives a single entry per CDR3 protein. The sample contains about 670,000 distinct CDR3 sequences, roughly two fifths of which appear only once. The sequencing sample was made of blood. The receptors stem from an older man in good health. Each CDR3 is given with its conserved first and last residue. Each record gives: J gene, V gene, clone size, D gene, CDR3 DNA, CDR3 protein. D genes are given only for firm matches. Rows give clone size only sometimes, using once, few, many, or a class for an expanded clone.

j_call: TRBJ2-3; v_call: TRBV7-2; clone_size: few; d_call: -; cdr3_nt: TGTGCCAGCAGCGTAGCCGCGACAGATACGCAGTATTTT; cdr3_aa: CASSVAATDTQYF
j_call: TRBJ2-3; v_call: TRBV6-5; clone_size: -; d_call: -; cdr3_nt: TGTGCCAGCAGTTGCCTCGGGGCGGGCACAGATACGCAGTATTTT; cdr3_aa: CASSCLGAGTDTQYF
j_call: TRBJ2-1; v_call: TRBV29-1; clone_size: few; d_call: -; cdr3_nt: TGCAGCGTTGGGGCCAACCCCAATGAGCAGTTCTTC; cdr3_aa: CSVGANPNEQFF
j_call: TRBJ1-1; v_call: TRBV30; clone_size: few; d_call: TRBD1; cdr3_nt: TGTGCCTGGAGTGTACTCCGGACAGGGGCTTTCTTT; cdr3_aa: CAWSVLRTGAFF
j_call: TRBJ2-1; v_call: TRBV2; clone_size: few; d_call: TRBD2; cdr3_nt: TGTGCCAGCAGTGAAGAAAGCGGGAGGTTCAATGAGCAGTTCTTC; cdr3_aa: CASSEESGRFNEQFF
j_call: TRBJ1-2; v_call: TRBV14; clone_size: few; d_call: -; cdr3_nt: TGTGCCAGCAGCCAAGCAGGGGTGTATGGCTACACCTTC; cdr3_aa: CASSQAGVYGYTF
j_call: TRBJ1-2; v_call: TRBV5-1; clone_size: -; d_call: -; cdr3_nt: TGCGCCAGCAGCCAATCACTAACCTCTAACTATGGCTACACCTTC; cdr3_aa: CASSQSLTSNYGYTF
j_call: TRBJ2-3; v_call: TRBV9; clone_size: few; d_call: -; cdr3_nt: TGTGCCAGCAGCGTAAGTCTTGAGTTGAGACCGCAGTATTTT; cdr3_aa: CASSVSLELRPQYF
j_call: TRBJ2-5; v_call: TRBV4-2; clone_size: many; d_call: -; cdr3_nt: TGTGCCAGCAGCTCTGACCTCGGGGAGCAGTACTTC; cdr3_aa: CASSSDLGEQYF
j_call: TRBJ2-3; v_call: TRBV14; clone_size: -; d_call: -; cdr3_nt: TGTGCCAGCAGCCGAGAATGGGGCCACACAGATACGCAGTATTTT; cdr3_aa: CASSREWGHTDTQYF
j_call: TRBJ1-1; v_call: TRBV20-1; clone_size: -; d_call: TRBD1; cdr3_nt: TGCAGACTTACAGGGGGGAACACTGAAGCTTTCTTT; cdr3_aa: CRLTGGNTEAFF
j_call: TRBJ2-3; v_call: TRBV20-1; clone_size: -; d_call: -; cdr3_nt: TGCAGTGCTAGAGGTCAGCGGGCAGACACAGATACGCAGTATTTT; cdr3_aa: CSARGQRADTDTQYF
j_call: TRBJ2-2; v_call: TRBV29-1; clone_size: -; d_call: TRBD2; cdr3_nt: TGCAGCGTAACCGGGACTAGCATCGGGGAGCTGTTTTTT; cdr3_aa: CSVTGTSIGELFF